This TCR beta chain was retrieved from a study of T cell clonotyping in hematopoietic cell transplantation. Comments on this clone: The antigen remains undetermined.

This CDR3 contains 11 residues. The V gene's germline CDR1 is MNHNS and CDR2 SASEGT. Trimming shortened V by 2 bases and J by 13 bases, and 11 bases separated the two germline ends. Study results and limitations: Higher Inverse Simpson Index values in graft donor and pretransplant recipient predicted broader posttransplant TCR diversity. Few recipient clonotypes overlapped donors; over 95% were de novo at given depth. After transplant, recipient diversity fell while pathologically expanded clonotypes grew through day 180.

Measured with immunoSEQ multiplex PCR; TCRdb has only the in-frame clones, and not every one. The table lists around 37,000 clones, 95% of them singletons. The clonotype comes from a man aged 30-40 years in good health. Some clones in this sample may be carry-over from other donors' samples. The sequenced sample was peripheral blood mononuclear cells. The chain combines TRBV6-1 with TRBJ1-2; D may be TRBD1 (5 bases). This CDR3 reads CASSESGHFTF. The CDR3 DNA follows: TGTGCCAGCAGTGAATCTGGACACTTCACCTTC.